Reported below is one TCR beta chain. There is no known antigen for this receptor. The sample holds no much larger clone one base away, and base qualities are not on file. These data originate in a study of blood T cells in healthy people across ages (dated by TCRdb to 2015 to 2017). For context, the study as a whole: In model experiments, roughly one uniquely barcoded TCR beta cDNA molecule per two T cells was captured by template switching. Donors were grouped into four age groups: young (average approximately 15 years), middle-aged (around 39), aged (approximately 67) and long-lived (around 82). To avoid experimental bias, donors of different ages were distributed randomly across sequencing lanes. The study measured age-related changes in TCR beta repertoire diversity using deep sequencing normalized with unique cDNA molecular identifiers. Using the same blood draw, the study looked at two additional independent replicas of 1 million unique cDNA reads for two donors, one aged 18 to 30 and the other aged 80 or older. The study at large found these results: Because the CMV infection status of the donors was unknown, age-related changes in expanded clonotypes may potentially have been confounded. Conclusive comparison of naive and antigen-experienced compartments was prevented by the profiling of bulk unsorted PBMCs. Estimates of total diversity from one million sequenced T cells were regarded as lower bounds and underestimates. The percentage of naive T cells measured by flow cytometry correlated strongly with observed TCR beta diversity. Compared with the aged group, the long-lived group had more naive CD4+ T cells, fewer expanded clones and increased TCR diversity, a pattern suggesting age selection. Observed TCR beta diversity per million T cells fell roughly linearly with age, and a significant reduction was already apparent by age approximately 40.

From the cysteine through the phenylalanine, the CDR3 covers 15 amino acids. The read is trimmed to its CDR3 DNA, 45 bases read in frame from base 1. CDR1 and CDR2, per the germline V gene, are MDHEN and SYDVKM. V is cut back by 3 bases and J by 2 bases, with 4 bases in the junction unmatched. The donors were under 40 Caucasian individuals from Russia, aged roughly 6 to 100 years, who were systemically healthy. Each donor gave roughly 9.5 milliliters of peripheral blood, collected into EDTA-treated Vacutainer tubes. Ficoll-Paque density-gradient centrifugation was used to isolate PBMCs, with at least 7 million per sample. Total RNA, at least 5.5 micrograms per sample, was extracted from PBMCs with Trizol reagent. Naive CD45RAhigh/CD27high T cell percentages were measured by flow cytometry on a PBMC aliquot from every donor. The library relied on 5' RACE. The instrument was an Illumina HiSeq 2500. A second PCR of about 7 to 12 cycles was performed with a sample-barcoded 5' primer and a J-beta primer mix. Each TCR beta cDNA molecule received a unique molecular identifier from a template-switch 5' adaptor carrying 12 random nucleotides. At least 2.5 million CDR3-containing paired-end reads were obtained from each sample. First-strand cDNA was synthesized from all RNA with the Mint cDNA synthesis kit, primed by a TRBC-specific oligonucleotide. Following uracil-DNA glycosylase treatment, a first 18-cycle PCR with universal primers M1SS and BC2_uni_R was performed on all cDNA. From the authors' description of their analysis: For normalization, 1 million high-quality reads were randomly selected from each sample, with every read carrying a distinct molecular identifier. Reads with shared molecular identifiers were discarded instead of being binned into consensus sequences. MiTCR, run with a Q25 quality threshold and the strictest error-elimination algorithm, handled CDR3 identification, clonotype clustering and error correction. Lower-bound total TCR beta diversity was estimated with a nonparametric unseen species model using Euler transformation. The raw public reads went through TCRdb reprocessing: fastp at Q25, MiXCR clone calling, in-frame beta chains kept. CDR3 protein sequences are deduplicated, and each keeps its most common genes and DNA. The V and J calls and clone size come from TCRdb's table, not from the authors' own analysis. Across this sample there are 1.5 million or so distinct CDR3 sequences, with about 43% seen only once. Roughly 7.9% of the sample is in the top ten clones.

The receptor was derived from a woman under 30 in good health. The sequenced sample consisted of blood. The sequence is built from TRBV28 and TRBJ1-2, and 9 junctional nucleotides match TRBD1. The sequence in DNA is TGTGCCAGCAGTTTCTACAGGGGGCCAAACTATGGCTACACCTTC. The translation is CASSFYRGPNYGYTF.